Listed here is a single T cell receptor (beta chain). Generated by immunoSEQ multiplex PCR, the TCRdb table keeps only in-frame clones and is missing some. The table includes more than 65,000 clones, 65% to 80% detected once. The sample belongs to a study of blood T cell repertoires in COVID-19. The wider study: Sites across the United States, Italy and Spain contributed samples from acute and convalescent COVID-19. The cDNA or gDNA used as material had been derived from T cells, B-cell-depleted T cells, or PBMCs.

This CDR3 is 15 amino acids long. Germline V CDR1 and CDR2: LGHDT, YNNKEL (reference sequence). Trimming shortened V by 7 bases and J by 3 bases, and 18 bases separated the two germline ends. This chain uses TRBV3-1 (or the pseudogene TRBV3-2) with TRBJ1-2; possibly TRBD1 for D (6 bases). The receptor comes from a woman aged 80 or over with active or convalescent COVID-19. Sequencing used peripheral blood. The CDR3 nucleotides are TGTGCCAGCACCAAAGGACAGAAACAGGACTATGGCTACACCTTC. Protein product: CASTKGQKQDYGYTF.